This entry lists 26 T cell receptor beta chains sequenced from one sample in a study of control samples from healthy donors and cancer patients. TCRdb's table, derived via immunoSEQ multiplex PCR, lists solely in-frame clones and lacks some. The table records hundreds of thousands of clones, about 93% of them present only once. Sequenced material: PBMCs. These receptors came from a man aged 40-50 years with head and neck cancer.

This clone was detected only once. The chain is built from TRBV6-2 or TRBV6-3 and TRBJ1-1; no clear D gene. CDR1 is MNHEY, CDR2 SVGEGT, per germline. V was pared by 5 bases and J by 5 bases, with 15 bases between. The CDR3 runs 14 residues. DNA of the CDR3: TGTGCCAGCAGTCCCCGAGGAGGGCGTACTGAAGCTTTCTTT. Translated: CASSPRGGRTEAFF.

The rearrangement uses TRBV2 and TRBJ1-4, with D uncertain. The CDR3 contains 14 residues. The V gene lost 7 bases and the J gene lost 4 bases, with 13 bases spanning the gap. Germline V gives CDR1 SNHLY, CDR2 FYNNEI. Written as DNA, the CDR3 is TGTGCCAGCACACCAACGGTGAATAATGAAAAACTGTTTTTT. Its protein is CASTPTVNNEKLFF.

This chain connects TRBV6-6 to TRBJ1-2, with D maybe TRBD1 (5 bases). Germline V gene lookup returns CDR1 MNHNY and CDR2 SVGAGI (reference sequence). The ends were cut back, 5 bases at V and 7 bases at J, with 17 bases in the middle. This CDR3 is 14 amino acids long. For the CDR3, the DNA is TGTGCCAGCAGTCAGGTCAGGGACTTTGGTGGCTACACCTTC. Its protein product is CASSQVRDFGGYTF.

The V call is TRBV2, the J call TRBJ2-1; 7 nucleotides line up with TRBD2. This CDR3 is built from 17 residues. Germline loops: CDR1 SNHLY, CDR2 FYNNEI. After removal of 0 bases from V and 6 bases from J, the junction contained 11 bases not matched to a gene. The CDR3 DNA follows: TGTGCCAGCAGTGAAGCGCGAGTAGCGGGTGTTACCAATGAGCAGTTCTTC. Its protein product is CASSEARVAGVTNEQFF.

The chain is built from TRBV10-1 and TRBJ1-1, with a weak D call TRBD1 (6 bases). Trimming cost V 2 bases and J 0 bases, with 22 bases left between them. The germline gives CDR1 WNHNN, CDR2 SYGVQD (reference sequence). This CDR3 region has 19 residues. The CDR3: CASSELRPSTGPMNTEAFF. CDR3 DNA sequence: TGCGCCAGCAGTGAGCTTCGGCCTTCGACAGGCCCCATGAACACTGAAGCTTTCTTT.

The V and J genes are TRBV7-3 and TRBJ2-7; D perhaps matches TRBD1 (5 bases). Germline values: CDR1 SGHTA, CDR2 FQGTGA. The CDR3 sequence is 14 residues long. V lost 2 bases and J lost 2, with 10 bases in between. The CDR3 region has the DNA TGTGCCAGCAGCTTATCCCAGGGTGCCTACGAGCAGTACTTC. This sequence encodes CASSLSQGAYEQYF.

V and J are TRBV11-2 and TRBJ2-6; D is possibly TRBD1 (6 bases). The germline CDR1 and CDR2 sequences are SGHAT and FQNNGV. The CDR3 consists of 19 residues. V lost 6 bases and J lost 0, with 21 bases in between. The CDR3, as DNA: TGTGCCAGCAGTCAGAAATACGACAGGCTGAGCTCTGGGGCCAACGTCCTGACTTTC. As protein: CASSQKYDRLSSGANVLTF.

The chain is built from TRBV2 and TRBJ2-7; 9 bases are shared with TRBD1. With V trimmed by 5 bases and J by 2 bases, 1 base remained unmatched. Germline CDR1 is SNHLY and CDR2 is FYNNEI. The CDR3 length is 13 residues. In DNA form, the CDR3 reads TGTGCCAGCAGTTGGGACAGGGCCTACGAGCAGTACTTC. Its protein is CASSWDRAYEQYF. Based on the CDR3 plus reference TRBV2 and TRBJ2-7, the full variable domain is EPEVTQTPSHQVTQMGQEVILRCVPISNHLYFYWYRQILGQKVEFLVSFYNNEISEKSEIFDDQFSVERPDGSNFTLKIRSTKLEDSAMYFCASSWDRAYEQYFGPGTRLTVT.

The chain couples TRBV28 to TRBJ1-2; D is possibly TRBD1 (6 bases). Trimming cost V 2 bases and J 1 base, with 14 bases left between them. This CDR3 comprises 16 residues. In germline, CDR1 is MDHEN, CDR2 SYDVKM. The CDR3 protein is CASSLEGEGLNYGYTF. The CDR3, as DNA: TGTGCCAGCAGTTTAGAGGGGGAGGGGCTTAACTATGGCTACACCTTC.

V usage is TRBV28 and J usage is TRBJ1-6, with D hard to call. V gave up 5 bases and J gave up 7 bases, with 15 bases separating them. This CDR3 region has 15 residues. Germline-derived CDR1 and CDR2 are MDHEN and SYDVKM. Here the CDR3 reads CASSPPRAENSPLHF. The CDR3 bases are TGTGCCAGCAGTCCTCCCCGGGCAGAGAATTCACCCCTCCACTTT.

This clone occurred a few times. DNA of the CDR3: TGTGCCAGCAGTGGGGACAGGCTAGCTGAAAAACTGTTTTTT. Translation gives CASSGDRLAEKLFF. This chain joins TRBV2 and TRBJ1-4; TRBD1 matches 8 bases. The germline gives CDR1 SNHLY, CDR2 FYNNEI. Trimming cost V 4 bases and J 7 bases; bases outside gene matches: 5. The CDR3 runs to 14 residues.

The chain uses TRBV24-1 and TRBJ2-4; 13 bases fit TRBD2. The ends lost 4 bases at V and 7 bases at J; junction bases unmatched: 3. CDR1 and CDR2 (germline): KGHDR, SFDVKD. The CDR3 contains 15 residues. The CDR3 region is CATSDSLAGGNIQYF. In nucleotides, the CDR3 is TGTGCCACCAGTGACTCACTAGCGGGAGGGAACATTCAGTACTTC.

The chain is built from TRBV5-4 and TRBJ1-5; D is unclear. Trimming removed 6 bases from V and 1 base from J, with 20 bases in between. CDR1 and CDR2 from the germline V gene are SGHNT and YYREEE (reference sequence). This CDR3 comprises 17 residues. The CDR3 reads CASTFSRNSLSNQPQHF. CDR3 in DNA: TGTGCCAGCACCTTCTCGCGGAATTCTCTAAGCAATCAGCCCCAGCATTTT.

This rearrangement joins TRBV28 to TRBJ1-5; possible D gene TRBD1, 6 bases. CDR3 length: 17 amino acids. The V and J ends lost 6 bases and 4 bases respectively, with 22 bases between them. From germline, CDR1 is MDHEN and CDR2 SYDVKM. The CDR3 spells CASSSAAGQNMNQPQHF. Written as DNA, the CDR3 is TGTGCCAGCAGCTCCGCGGCAGGACAGAATATGAATCAGCCCCAGCATTTT.

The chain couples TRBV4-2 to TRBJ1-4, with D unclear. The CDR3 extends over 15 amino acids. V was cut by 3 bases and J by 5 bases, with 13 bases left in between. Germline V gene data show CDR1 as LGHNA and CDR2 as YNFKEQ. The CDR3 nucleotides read TGTGCCAGCAGCCATACCGGGAACGTGAATGAAAAACTGTTTTTT. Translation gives CASSHTGNVNEKLFF.

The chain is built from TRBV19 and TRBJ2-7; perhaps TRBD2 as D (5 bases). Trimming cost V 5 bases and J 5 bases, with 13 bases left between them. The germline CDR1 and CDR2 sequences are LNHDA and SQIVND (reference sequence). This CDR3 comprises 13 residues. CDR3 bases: TGTGCCAGTAGTTGGGCGCTCGGGGACGAGCAGTACTTC. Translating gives CASSWALGDEQYF.

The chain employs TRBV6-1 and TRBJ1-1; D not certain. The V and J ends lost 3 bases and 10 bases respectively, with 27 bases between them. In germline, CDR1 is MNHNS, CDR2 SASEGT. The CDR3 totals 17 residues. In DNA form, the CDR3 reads TGTGCCAGCAGTGAGGGTTGGAGCCTGGGTAGGACGATCGGAGCTTTCTTT. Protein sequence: CASSEGWSLGRTIGAFF.

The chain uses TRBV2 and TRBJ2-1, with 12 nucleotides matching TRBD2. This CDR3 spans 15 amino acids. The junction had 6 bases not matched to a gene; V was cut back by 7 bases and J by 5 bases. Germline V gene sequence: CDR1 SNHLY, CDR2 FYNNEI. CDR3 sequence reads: CASKARLAGDNEQFF. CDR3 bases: TGTGCCAGCAAGGCTCGACTAGCGGGGGACAATGAGCAGTTCTTC.

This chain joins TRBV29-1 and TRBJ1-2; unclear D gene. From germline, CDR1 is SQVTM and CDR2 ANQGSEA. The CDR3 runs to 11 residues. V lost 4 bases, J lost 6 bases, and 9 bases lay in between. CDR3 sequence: CSVGRGDGYTF. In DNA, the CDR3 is TGCAGCGTTGGCCGTGGCGATGGCTACACCTTC.

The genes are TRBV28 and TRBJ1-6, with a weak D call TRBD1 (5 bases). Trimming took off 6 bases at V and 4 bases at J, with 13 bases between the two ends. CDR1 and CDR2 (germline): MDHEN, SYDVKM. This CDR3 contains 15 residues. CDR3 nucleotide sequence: TGTGCCAGCAGCGATGGGGGGGGATATAATTCACCCCTCCACTTT. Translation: CASSDGGGYNSPLHF.

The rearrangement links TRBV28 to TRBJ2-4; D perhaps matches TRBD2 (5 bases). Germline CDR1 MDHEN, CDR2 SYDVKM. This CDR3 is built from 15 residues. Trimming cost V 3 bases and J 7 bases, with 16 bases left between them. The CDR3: CASSFGIGVSNIQYF. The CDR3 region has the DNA TGTGCCAGCAGTTTCGGGATTGGGGTATCGAACATTCAGTACTTC.

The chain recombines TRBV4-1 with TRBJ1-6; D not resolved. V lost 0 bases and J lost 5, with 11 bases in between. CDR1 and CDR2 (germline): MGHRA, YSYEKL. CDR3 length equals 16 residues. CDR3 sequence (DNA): TGCGCCAGCAGCCAAGATGTACCAAATAATAATTCACCCCTCCACTTT. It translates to CASSQDVPNNNSPLHF.

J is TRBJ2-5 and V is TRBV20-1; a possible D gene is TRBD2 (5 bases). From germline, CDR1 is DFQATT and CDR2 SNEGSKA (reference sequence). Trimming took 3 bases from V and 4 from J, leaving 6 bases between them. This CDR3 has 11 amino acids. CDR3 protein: CSASGRETQYF. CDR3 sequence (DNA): TGCAGTGCTAGTGGGAGAGAGACCCAGTACTTC.

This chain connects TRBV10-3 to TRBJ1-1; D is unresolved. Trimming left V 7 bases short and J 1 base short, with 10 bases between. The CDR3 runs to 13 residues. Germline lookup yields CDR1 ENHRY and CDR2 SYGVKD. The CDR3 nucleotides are TGTGCCATCACCGGACGGAGGAACACTGAAGCTTTCTTT. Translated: CAITGRRNTEAFF.

This CDR3 reads CASSIRRTAFHF. The CDR3 DNA is TGTGCCAGCAGTATACGTCGTACGGCTTTTCATTTT. The chain links TRBV28 to TRBJ1-5; D call uncertain. The CDR3 is made up of 12 amino acids. V was pared by 5 bases and J by 16 bases, with 18 bases between. The V gene's germline CDR1 is MDHEN and CDR2 SYDVKM.

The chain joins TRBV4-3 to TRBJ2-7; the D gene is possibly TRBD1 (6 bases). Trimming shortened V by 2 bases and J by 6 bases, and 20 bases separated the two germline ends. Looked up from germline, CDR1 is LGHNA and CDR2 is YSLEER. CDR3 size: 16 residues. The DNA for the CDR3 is TGCGCCAGCAGCCAACGGTCTCTGGGCAGGGGTAGCGAGCAGTACTTC. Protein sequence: CASSQRSLGRGSEQYF.